These 7 T cell receptor beta chains share one sample of origin, sequenced in a study of blood T cell repertoires in COVID-19. Clones were read by immunoSEQ multiplex PCR, and TCRdb kept only the in-frame ones, dropping some. Among about 230,000 clones, roughly 80% were seen once, and the ten largest hold 2% to 3%. Sequences were obtained from peripheral blood. The receptor source for this set is a woman in her 70s with active or convalescent COVID-19.

The rearrangement links TRBV3-1 (or the pseudogene TRBV3-2) to TRBJ2-5; D remains unclear. The V and J ends lost 4 bases and 1 base respectively, with 19 bases between them. The length of the CDR3 is 17 residues. In germline, CDR1 is LGHDT, CDR2 YNNKEL (reference sequence). CDR3 in amino acids: CASSPSLVSRIQETQYF. CDR3 bases: TGTGCCAGCAGCCCTTCCTTAGTGTCAAGAATCCAAGAGACCCAGTACTTC.

The chain uses TRBV19 and TRBJ1-5; D is possibly TRBD1 (6 bases). The CDR3 totals 16 residues. Trimming removed 4 bases from V and 5 bases from J, with 18 bases in between. Looked up from germline, CDR1 is LNHDA and CDR2 is SQIVND (reference sequence). CDR3 loop: CASSTYPGHRDQPQHF. The DNA for the CDR3 is TGTGCCAGTAGTACTTATCCGGGACACCGGGATCAGCCCCAGCATTTT.

This clone has only one observation. The chain combines TRBV11-3 with TRBJ2-1; TRBD2 is a possible D gene (5 bases). V lost 4 bases to trimming and J lost 7 bases, with 8 bases between them. Germline V gives CDR1 SGHNT, CDR2 YENEEA. The CDR3 covers 12 residues. The CDR3 loop is CASSSRGNEQFF. For the CDR3, the DNA is TGTGCCAGCAGCTCTCGAGGGAATGAGCAGTTCTTC. The full variable domain, completed using reference TRBV11-3 and TRBJ2-1, is EAGVVQSPRYKIIEKKQPVAFWCNPISGHNTLYWYLQNLGQGPELLIRYENEEAVDDSQLPKDRFSAERLKGVDSTLKIQPAELGDSAVYLCASSSRGNEQFFGPGTRLTVL.

The chain uses TRBV19 and TRBJ1-1, with D possibly being TRBD1 (5 bases). The V and J ends lost 8 bases and 1 base respectively, with 11 bases between them. The germline V gene encodes CDR1 LNHDA and CDR2 SQIVND (reference sequence). The CDR3 loop spans 13 amino acids. The CDR3, as DNA: TGTGCCAGTCACAGGAGTTCGAACACTGAAGCTTTCTTT. Encoded protein: CASHRSSNTEAFF.

The CDR3 region is CATSVGTGYGYTF. The CDR3 coding sequence is TGTGCCACCAGCGTTGGGACAGGCTATGGCTACACCTTC. This sequence joins TRBV15 and TRBJ1-2; 8 bases are a match to TRBD1. Germline V lookup: CDR1 LNHNV, CDR2 YYDKDF (reference sequence). There are 13 residues in the CDR3. With 5 bases clipped from V and 4 bases from J, the junction kept 3 bases outside the gene matches. Filled out from reference TRBV15 and TRBJ1-2, the complete variable domain reads DAMVIQNPRYQVTQFGKPVTLSCSQTLNHNVMYWYQQKSSQAPKLLFHYYDKDFNNEADTPDNFQSRRPNTSFCFLDIRSPGLGDTAMYLCATSVGTGYGYTFGSGTRLTVV.

Only a few counts were recorded for this clone. This rearrangement joins TRBV10-3 to TRBJ1-6; weak D call: TRBD1 (5 bases). Trimming pared 3 bases from V and 7 bases from J, leaving 10 bases between. The CDR3 is made up of 14 amino acids. Germline values: CDR1 ENHRY, CDR2 SYGVKD. CDR3 residues: CAISEPQENSPLHF. The CDR3, as DNA: TGTGCCATCAGTGAACCACAGGAGAATTCACCCCTCCACTTT.

This chain connects TRBV24-1 to TRBJ2-5; TRBD1 agrees at 12 bases. The CDR3 has 15 residues. Trimming removed 3 bases from V and 4 bases from J; junction bases left unmatched: 2. From germline, CDR1 is KGHDR and CDR2 SFDVKD. CDR3 sequence: CATSDRDRGLETQYF. The CDR3 DNA is TGTGCCACCAGTGATAGGGACAGGGGGCTAGAGACCCAGTACTTC.